Listed below are T cell receptor beta chains from one sample, sequenced in a study of T-cell reconstitution after alpha-beta-depleted transplantation in children. TCRdb re-derived calls from the PCR reads in MiXCR, one entry per CDR3 protein. Seen here are about 350,000 distinct CDR3 sequences, 16% observed once, and the top ten hold roughly 41%. The input for sequencing was PBMCs, mostly from graft donor cells, taken 360 days after TCRalphabeta/CD19-depleted stem cell transplant. These receptors all come from a male patient under 10 years old who had a stem cell transplant for acute lymphoblastic leukemia, so the T cells may come from the graft donor. Both conserved end residues are part of each CDR3. Fields, in order: D gene, J gene, clone size, V gene, CDR3 DNA, CDR3 protein. D genes are given only for firm matches. Clone size is shown for a subset of rows, as once, few, many or a class of expanded clone.

TRBD1	TRBJ2-7	few	TRBV4-2	TGTGCCAGCAGCCAGGATTCACAGGGGTACGAGCAGTACTTC	CASSQDSQGYEQYF
TRBD1	TRBJ2-3	few	TRBV27	TGTGCCAGCAGTTTCAGAGGGGGACAGCCCCAGGTCACAGATACGCAGTATTTT	CASSFRGGQPQVTDTQYF
TRBD1	TRBJ2-7	NA	TRBV5-1	TGCGCCAGCAGCTTGGTGGGACAGGGTGTCTACGAGCAGTACTTC	CASSLVGQGVYEQYF
NA	TRBJ1-5	few	TRBV30	TGTGCCTGGAGCCTCGGGGAGGGCAATCAGCCCCAGCATTTT	CAWSLGEGNQPQHF
NA	TRBJ2-1	many	TRBV28	TGTGCCAGCAGTCCCCCCCCGGACAATGAGCAGTTCTTC	CASSPPPDNEQFF
NA	TRBJ2-3	many	TRBV4-2	TGTGCCAGCAGCCTAACCGGGACGACCACAGATACGCAGTATTTT	CASSLTGTTTDTQYF
TRBD1	TRBJ2-2	few	TRBV18	TGTGCCAGCTCACCCGGGACAGGGCGGATTCGGGAGCTGTTTTTT	CASSPGTGRIRELFF
TRBD2	TRBJ2-2	many	TRBV2	TGTGCCAGCAAGCGGGAGAGAGCGAACACCGGGGAGCTGTTTTTT	CASKRERANTGELFF
NA	TRBJ2-7	NA	TRBV10-1	TGCGCCAGCAGCCTCGGACAGAGATACGAGCAGTACTTC	CASSLGQRYEQYF
NA	TRBJ2-4	few	TRBV12-3/TRBV12-4	TGTGCCAGCAGTTATCGGGGAATTCAGTACTTC	CASSYRGIQYF
NA	TRBJ2-5	NA	TRBV5-1	TGCGCCAGCAGCTTGGGAGGTGGTAGCCAAGAGACCCAGTACTTC	CASSLGGGSQETQYF
NA	TRBJ2-5	once	TRBV20-1	TGCAGTGCTACAAGGACCCAAGAGACCCAGTACTTC	CSATRTQETQYF